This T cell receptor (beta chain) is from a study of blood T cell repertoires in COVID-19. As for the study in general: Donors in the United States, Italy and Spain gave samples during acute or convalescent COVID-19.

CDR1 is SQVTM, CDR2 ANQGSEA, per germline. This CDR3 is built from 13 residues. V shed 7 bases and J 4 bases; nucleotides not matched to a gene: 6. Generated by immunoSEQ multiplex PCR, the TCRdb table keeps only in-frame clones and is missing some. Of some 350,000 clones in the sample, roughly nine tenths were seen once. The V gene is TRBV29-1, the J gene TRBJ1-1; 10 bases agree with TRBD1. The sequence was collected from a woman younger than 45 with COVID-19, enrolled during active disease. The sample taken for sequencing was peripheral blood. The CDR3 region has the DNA TGCAGCGCCGACAGGGGGCGAGGCACTGAAGCTTTCTTT. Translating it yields CSADRGRGTEAFF.